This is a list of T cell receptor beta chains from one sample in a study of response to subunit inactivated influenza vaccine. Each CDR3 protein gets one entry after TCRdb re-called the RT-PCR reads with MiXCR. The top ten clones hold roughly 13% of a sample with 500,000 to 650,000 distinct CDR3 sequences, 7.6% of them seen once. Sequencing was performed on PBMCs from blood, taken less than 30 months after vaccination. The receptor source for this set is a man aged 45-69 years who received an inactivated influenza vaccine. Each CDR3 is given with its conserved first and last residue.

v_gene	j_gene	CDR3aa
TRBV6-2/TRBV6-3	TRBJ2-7	CASSSVGGSYEQYF
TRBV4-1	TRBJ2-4	CASSQEDSIAKNIQYF
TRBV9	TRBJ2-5	CASSVGTGIQTQYF
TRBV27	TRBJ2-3	CASSQFVTDTQYF
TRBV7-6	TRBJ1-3	CASSLSIKRQGSGNTIYF
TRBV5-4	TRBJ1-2	CSSSSRANYGYTF
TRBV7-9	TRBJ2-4	CASSLDGTGGKNIQYF
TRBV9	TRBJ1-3	CASSVGGRDTIYF
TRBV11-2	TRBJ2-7	CASSLDMGPSYEQYF
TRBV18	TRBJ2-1	CASSPAAGTRNEQFF
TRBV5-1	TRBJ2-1	CASRLTGESTSSYNEQFF
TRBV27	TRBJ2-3	CASSLGQTSGKDTQYF
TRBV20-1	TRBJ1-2	CSAYPQGPNYGYTF
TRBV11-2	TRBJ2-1	CASSFGTSDTPSRAEQFF
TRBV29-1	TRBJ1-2	CSVHRGLYGYTF
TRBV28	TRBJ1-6	CAGRGYNSPLHF
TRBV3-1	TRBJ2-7	CASSPAGGSYEQYF
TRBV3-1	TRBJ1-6	CASSERGARHSPLHF
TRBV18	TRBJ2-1	CASSPPRYWNEQFF
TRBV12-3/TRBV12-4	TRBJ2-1	CASSLLQEQFF
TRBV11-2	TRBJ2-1	CASSLDRRGGGFF
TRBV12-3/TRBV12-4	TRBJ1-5	CASSFQGPNQPQHF
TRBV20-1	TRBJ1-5	CSARRGLDQPQHF
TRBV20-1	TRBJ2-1	CSATRTSGPEEQFF
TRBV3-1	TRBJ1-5	CASSQGFLNQPQHF
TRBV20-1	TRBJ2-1	CSAALGGVINEQFF
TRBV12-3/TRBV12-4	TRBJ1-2	CASSVAGGRGNYGYTF
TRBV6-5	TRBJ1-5	CASSSVNQPQHF
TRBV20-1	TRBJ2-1	CSATSGGNSYNEQFF
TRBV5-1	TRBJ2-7	CASSPGGMTAYEQYF
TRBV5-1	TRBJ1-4	CASSFGTQDEKLFF
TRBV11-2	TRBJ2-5	CASSSPGHQYF
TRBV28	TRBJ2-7	CASSSNAGLATYEQYF
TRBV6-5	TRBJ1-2	CASSYSTGQLFYGYTF
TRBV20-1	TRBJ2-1	CSARLAATRVSSYNEQFF
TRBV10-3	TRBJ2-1	CAISVQSGAAEQFF
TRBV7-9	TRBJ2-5	CASSPLRGLTQETQYF
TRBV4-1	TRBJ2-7	CASSPGTGYPYEQYF
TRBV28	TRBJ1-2	CASSFGSTSRRDGYTF
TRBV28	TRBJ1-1	CASSLNLRPEAFF
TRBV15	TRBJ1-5	CATSRVPMTRSNQPQHF
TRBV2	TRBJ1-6	CASKDRSSYNSPLHF
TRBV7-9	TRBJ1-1	CASSSSAHTEAFF
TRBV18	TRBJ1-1	CASSPGQNTEAFF
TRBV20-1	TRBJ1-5	CSARGLGGSQPQHF
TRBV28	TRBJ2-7	CASSTPTVTYEQYF
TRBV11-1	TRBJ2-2	CASNLSPDGLTNTGELFF
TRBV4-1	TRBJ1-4	CASSQDNEKLFF
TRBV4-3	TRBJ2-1	CASSQDSLAPYNEQFF
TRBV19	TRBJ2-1	CASSIFRNNEQFF
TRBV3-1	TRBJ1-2	CASSQGRTVGGYTF
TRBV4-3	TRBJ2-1	CASSQRTSGGPYNEQFF
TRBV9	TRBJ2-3	CASSVAGDTQYF
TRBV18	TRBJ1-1	CASSPAQGAFMEAFF
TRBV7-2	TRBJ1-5	CASSANPGGNQPQHF